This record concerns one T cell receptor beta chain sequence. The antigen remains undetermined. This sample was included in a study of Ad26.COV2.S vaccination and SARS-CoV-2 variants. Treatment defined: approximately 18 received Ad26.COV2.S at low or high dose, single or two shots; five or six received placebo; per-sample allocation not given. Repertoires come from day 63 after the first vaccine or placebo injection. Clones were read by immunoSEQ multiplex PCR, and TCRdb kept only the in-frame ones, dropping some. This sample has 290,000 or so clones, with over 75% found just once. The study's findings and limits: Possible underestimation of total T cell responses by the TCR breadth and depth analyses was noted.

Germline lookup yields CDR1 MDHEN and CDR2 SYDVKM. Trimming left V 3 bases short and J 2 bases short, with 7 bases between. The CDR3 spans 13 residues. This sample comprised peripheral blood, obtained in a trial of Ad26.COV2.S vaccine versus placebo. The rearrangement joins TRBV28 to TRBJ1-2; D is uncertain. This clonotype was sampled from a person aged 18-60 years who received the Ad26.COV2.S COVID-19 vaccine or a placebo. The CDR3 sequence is CASSLPQNYGYTF. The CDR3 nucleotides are TGTGCCAGCAGTTTGCCACAGAACTATGGCTACACCTTC.